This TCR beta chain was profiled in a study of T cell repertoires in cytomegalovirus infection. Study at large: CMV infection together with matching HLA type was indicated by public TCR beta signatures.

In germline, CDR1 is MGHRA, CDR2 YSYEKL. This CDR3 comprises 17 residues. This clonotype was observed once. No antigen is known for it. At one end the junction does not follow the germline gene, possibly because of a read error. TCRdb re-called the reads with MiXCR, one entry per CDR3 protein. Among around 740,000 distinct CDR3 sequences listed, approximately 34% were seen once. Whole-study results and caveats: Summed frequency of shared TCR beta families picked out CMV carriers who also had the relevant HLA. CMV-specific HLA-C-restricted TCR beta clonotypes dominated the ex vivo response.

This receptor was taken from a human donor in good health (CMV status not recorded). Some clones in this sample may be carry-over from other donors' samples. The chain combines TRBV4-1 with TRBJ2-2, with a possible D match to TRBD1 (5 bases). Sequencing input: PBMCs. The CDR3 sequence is CSSSLLGLADNTGELFF. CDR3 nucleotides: TGCTCCAGCAGCCTCCTGGGGCTGGCAGACAACACCGGGGAGCTGTTTTTT.